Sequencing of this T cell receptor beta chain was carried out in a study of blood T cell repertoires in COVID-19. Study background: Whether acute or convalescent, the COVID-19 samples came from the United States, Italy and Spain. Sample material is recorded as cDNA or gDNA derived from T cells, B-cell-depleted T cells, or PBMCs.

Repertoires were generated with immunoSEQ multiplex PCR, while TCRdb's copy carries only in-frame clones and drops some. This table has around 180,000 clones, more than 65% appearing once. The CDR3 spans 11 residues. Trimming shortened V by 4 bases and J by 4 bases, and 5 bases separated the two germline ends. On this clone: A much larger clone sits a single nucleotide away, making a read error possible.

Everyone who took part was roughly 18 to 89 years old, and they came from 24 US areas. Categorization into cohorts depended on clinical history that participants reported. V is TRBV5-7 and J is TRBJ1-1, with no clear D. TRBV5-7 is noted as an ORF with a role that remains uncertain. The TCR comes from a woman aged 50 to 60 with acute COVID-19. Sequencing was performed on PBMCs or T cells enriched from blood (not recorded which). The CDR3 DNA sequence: TGTGCCAGCAGCCCCCGCACTGAAGCTTTCTTT. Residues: CASSPRTEAFF.